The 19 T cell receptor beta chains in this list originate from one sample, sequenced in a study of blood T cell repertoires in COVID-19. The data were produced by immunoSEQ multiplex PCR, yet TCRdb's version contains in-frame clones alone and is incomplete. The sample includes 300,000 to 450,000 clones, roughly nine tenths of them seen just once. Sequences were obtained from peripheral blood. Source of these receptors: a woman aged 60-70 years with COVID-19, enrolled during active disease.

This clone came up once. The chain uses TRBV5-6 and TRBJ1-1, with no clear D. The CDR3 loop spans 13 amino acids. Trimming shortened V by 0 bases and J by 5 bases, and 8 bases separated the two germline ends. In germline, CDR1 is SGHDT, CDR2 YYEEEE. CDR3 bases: TGTGCCAGCAGCTTGGCCCGGTTTACTGAAGCTTTCTTT. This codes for CASSLARFTEAFF.

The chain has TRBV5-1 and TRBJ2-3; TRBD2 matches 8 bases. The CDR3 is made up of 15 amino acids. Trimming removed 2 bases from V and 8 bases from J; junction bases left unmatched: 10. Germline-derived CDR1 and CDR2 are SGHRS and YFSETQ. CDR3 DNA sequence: TGCGCCAGCAGCTTCTCTGGCGCGGGGGGTCTTACGCAGTATTTT. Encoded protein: CASSFSGAGGLTQYF.

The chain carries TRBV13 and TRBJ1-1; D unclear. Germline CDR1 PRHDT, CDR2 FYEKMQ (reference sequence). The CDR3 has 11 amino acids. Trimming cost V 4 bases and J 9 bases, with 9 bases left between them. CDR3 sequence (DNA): TGTGCCAGCAGCTGGAGCTCTCAAGCTTTCTTT. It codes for CASSWSSQAFF.

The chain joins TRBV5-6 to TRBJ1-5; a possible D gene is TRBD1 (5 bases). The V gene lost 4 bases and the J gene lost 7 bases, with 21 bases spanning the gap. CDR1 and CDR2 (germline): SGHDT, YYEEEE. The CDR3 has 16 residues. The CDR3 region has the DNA TGTGCCAGCAGCCAACGACGGAGGGGTTTAGGGCAGCCCCAGCATTTT. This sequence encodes CASSQRRRGLGQPQHF.

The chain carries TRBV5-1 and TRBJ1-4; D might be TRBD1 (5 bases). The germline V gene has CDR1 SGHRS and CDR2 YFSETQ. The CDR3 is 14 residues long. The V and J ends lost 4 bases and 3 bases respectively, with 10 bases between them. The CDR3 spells CASSPGGANEKLFF. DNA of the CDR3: TGCGCCAGCAGCCCGGGAGGGGCTAATGAAAAACTGTTTTTT.

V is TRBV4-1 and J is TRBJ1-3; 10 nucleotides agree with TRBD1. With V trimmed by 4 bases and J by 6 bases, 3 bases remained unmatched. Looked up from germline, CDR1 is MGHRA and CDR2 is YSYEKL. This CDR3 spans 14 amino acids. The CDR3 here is CASSPGTGVNTIYF. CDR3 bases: TGCGCCAGCAGCCCCGGGACAGGGGTAAACACCATATATTTT.

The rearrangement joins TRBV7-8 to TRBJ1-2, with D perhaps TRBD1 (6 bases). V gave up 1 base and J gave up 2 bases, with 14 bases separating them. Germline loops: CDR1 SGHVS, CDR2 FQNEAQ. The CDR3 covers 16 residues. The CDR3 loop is CASSLVAGAANYGYTF. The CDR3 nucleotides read TGTGCCAGCAGCTTAGTGGCAGGGGCAGCAAACTATGGCTACACCTTC.

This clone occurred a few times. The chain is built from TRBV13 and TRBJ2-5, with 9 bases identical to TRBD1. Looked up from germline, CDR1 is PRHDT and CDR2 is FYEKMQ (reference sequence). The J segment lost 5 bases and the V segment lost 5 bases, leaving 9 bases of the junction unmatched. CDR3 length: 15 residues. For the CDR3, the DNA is TGTGCCAGCAGCATTCCGGGACAGGGAGACGAGACCCAGTACTTC. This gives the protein CASSIPGQGDETQYF.

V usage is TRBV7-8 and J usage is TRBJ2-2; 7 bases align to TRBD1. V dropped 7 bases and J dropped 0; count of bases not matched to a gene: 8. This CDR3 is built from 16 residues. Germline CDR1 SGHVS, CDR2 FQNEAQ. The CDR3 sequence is CASKLRGGANTGELFF. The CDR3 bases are TGTGCCAGCAAACTTAGAGGGGGCGCGAACACCGGGGAGCTGTTTTTT.

CDR3 in amino acids: CASSLDPGANGYTF. CDR3 DNA sequence: TGCGCCAGCAGCTTGGATCCAGGGGCGAATGGCTACACCTTC. The rearrangement joins TRBV5-1 to TRBJ1-2, with TRBD1 as a possible D gene (6 bases). Germline CDR1 and CDR2: SGHRS and YFSETQ. V was pared by 0 bases and J by 6 bases, with 12 bases between. The CDR3 is 14 residues long.

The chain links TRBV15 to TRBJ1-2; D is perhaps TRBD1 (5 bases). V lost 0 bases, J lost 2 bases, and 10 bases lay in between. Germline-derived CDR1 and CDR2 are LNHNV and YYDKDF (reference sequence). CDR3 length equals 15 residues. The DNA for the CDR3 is TGTGCCACCAGCAGAGAACAGGTCGGGAACTATGGCTACACCTTC. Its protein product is CATSREQVGNYGYTF.

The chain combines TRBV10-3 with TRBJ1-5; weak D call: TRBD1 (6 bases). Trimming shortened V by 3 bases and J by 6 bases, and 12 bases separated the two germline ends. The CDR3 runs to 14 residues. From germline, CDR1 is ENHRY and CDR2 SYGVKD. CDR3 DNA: TGTGCCATCAGTGAATGGGCAGGGGTTCAGCCCCAGCATTTT. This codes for CAISEWAGVQPQHF.

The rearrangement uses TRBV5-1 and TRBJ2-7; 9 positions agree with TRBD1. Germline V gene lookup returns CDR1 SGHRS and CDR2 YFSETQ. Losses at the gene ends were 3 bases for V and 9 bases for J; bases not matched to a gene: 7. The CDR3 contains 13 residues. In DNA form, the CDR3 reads TGCGCCAGCAGCTCCTCCACAGGGGGCGGGCAGTACTTC. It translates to CASSSSTGGGQYF.

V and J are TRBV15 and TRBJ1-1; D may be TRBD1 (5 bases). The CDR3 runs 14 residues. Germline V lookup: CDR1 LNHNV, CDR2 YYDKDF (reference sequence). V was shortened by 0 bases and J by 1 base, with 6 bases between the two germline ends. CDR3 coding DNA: TGTGCCACCAGCAGAGATAGGGGGAACACTGAAGCTTTCTTT. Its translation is CATSRDRGNTEAFF.

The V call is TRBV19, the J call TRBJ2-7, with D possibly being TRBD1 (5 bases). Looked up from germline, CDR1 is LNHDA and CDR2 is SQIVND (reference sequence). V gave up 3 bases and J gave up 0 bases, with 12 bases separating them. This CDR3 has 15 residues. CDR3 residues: CASSIASGISYEQYF. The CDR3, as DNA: TGTGCCAGTAGTATTGCCTCAGGGATCTCCTACGAGCAGTACTTC. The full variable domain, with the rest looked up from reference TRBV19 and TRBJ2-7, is DGGITQSPKYLFRKEGQNVTLSCEQNLNHDAMYWYRQDPGQGLRLIYYSQIVNDFQKGDIAEGYSVSREKKESFPLTVTSAQKNPTAFYLCASSIASGISYEQYFGPGTRLTVT.

The CDR3 here is CASSQGPLAASSYNSPLHF. CDR3 coding DNA: TGCGCCAGCAGCCAAGGGCCCCTTGCGGCCAGCTCCTATAATTCACCCCTCCACTTT. The rearrangement uses TRBV4-1 and TRBJ1-6; D gene uncertain. Trimming shortened V by 1 base and J by 0 bases, and 16 bases separated the two germline ends. This CDR3 has 19 residues. Germline V gene lookup returns CDR1 MGHRA and CDR2 YSYEKL.

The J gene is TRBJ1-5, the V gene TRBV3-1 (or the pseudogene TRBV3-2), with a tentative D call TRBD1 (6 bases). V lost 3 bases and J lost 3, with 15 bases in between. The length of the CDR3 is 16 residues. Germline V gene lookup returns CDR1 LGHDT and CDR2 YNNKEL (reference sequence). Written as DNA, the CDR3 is TGTGCCAGCAGCCAGGGGGCGACAACCAACAATCAGCCCCAGCATTTT. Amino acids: CASSQGATTNNQPQHF.

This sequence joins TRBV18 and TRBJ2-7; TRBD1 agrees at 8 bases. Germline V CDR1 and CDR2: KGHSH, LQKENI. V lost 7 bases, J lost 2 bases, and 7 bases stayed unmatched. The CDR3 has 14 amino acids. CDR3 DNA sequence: TGTGCCAGCTGGACGGAACAGGGGGCCTACGAGCAGTACTTC. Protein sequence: CASWTEQGAYEQYF.

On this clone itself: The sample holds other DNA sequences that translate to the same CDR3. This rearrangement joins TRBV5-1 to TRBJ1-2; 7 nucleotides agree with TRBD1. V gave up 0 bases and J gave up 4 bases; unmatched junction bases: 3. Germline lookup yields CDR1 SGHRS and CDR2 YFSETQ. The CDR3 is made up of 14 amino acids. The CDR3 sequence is CASSLVGDSYGYTF. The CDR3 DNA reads TGCGCCAGCAGCTTGGTCGGGGACAGCTATGGCTACACCTTC.